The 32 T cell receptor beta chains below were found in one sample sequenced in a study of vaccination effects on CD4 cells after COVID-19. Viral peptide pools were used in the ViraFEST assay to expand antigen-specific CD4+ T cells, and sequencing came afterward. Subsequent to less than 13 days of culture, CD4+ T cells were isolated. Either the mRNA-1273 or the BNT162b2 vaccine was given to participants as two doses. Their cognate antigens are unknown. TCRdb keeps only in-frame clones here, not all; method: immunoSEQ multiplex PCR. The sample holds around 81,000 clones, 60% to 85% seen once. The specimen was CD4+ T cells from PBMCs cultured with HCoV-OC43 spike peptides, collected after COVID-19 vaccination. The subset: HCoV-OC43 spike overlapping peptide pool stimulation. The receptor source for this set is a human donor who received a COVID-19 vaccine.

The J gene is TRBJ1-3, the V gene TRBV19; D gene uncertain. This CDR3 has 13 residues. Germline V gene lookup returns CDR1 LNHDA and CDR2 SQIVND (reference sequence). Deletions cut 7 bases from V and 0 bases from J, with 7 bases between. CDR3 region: CASTQVSGNTIYF. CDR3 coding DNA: TGTGCCAGTACCCAAGTCTCTGGAAACACCATATATTTT.

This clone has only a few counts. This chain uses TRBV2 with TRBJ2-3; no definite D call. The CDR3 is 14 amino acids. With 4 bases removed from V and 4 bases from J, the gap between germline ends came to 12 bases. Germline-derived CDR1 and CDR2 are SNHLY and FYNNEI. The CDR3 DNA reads TGTGCCAGCAGTGGGATAACCCCAGCAGATACGCAGTATTTT. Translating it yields CASSGITPADTQYF.

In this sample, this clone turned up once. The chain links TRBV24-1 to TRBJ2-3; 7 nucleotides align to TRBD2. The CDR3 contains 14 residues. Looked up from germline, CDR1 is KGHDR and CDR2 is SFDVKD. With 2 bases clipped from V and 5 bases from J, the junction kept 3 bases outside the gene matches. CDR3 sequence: CATSDWGRGDTQYF. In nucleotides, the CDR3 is TGTGCCACCAGTGATTGGGGGAGGGGAGATACGCAGTATTTT.

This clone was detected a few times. The CDR3 region has the DNA TGCGCCAGCAGCCAGGGAGCGGCTAGCGATGCGAATGAGCAGTTCTTC. Protein: CASSQGAASDANEQFF. The gene calls are TRBV5-1 and TRBJ2-1; TRBD2 is a possible D gene (6 bases). V lost 4 bases, J lost 7 bases, and 21 bases lay in between. Germline CDR1 reads SGHRS; CDR2 reads YFSETQ. This CDR3 region has 16 residues.

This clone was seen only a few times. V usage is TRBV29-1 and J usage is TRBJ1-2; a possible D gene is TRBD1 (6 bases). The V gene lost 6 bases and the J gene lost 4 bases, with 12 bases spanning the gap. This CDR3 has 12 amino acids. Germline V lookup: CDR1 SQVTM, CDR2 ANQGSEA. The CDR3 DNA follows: TGCAGCGTAGAACAGGGCCCCTATGGCTACACCTTC. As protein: CSVEQGPYGYTF. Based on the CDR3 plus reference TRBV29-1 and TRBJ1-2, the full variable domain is SAVISQKPSRDICQRGTSLTIQCQVDSQVTMMFWYRQQPGQSLTLIATANQGSEATYESGFVIDKFPISRPNLTFSTLTVSNMSPEDSSIYLCSVEQGPYGYTFGSGTRLTVV.

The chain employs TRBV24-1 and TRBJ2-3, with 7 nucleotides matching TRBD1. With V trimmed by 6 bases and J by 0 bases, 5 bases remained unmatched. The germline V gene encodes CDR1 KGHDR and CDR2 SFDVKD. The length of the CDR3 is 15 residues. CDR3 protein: CATSPGTASTDTQYF. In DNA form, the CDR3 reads TGTGCCACCAGTCCCGGGACAGCCAGCACAGATACGCAGTATTTT.

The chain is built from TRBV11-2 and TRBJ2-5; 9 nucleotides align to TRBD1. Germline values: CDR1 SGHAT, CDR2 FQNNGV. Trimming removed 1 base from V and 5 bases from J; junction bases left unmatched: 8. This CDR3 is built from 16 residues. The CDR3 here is CASSLAGTGSGETQYF. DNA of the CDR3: TGTGCCAGCAGCTTAGCAGGGACAGGGAGTGGCGAGACCCAGTACTTC. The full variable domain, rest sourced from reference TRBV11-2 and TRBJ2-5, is EAGVAQSPRYKIIEKRQSVAFWCNPISGHATLYWYQQILGQGPKLLIQFQNNGVVDDSQLPKDRFSAERLKGVDSTLKIQPAKLEDSAVYLCASSLAGTGSGETQYFGPGTRLLVL.

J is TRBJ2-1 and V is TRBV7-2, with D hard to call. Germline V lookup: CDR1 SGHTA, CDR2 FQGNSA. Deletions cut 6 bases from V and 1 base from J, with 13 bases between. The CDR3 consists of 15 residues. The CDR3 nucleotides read TGTGCCAGCAGTCATGCCCCGGGTTCCTACAATGAGCAGTTCTTC. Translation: CASSHAPGSYNEQFF.

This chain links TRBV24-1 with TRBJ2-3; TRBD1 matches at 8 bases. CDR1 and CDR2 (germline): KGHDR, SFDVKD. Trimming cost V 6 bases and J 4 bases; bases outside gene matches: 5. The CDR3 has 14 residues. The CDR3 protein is CATSRTGRADTQYF. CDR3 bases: TGTGCCACCAGTAGGACAGGGCGGGCAGATACGCAGTATTTT.

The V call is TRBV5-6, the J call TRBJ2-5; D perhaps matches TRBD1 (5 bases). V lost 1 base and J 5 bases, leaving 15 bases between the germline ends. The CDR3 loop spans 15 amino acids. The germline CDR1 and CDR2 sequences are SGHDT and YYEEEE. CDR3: CASSLNPVGAETQYF. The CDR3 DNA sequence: TGTGCCAGCAGCTTGAACCCCGTTGGGGCGGAGACCCAGTACTTC.

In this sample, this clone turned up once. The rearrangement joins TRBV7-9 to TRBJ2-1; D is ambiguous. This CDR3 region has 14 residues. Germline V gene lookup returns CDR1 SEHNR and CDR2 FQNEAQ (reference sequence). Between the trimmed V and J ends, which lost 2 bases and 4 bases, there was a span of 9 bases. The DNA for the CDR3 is TGTGCCAGCAGCTTAAACACCCTTTACAATGAGCAGTTCTTC. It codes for CASSLNTLYNEQFF.

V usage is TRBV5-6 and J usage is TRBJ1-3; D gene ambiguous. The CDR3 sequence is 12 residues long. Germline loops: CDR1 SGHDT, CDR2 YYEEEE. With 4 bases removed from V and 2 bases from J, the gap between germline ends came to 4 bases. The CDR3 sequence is CASSITGNTIYF. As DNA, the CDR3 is TGTGCCAGCAGCATAACTGGAAACACCATATATTTT.

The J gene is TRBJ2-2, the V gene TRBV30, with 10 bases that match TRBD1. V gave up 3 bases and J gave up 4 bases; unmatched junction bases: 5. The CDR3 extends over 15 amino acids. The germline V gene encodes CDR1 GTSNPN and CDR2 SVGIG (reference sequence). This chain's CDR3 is CAWRRGTGVTGELFF. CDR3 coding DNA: TGTGCCTGGAGGAGGGGGACAGGGGTCACCGGGGAGCTGTTTTTT.

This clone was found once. The CDR3: CASSLRTGARETQYF. CDR3 nucleotide sequence: TGTGCCAGCTCACTTAGGACAGGGGCCCGGGAGACCCAGTACTTC. The rearrangement joins TRBV18 to TRBJ2-5, with 9 bases fitting TRBD1. Germline loops: CDR1 KGHSH, CDR2 LQKENI. The CDR3 is 15 amino acids. V trimming: 4 bases; J trimming: 5 bases; junction bases outside the gene matches: 8.

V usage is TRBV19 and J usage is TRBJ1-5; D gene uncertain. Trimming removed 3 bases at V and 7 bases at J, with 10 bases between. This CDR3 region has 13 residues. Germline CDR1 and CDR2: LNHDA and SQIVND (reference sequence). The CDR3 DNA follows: TGTGCCAGTAGTATCGGCCAAGGACAGCCCCAGCATTTT. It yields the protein CASSIGQGQPQHF.

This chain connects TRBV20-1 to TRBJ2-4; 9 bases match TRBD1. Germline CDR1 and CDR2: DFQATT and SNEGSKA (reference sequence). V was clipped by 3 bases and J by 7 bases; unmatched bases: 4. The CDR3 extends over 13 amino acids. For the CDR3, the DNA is TGCAGTGCTAGTGGGGACAGGGAGAACATTCAGTACTTC. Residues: CSASGDRENIQYF.

CDR3 protein: CASSAGTAQETQYF. CDR3 nucleotides: TGTGCCAGTAGCGCCGGGACAGCCCAAGAGACCCAGTACTTC. The rearrangement joins TRBV19 to TRBJ2-5; 7 bases agree with TRBD1. Germline V lookup: CDR1 LNHDA, CDR2 SQIVND (reference sequence). Trimming took 6 bases from V and 1 from J; bases not matched to a gene: 5. CDR3 length: 14 residues.

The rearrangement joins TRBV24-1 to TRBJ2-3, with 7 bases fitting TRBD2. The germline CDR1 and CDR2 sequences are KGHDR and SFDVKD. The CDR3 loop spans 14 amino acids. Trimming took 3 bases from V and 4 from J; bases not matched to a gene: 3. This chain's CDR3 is CATSDVLAADTQYF. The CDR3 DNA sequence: TGTGCCACCAGTGATGTCCTAGCGGCAGATACGCAGTATTTT.

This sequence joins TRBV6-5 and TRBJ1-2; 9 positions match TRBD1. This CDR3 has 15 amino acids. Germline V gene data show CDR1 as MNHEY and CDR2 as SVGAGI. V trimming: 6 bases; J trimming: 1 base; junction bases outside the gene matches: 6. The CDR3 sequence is CASRRDRENNYGYTF. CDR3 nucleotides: TGTGCCAGCAGACGGGACAGGGAAAATAACTATGGCTACACCTTC.

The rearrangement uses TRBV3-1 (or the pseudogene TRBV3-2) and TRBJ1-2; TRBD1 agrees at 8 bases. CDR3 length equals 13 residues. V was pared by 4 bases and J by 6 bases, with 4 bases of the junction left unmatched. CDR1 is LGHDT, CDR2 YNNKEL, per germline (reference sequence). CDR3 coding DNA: TGTGCCAGCAGCCGCGGACAGGGAGATGGCTACACCTTC. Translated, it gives CASSRGQGDGYTF.

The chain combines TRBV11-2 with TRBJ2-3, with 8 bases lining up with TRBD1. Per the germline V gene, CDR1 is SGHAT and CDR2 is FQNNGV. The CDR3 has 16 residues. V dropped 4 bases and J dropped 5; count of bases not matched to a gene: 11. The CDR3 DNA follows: TGTGCCAGCAGCTCTTTCAGGGGGCGCGCAGAAGATACGCAGTATTTT. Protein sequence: CASSSFRGRAEDTQYF.

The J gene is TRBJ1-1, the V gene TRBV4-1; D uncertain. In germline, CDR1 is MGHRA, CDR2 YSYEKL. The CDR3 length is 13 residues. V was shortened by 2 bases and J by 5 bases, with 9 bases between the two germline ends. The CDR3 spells CASSQNSWTEAFF. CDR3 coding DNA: TGCGCCAGCAGCCAAAACAGTTGGACTGAAGCTTTCTTT.

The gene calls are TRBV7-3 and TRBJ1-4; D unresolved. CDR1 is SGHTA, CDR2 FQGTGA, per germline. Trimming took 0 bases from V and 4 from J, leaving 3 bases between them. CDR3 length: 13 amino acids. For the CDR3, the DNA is TGTGCCAGCAGCTTAACAGTTAATGAAAAACTGTTTTTT. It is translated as CASSLTVNEKLFF.

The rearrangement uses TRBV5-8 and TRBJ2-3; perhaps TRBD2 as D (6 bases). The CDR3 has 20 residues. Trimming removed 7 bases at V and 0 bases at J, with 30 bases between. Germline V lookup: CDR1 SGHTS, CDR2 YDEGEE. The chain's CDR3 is CASPTSGVLISLASTDTQYF. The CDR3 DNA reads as TGTGCCAGCCCTACGTCGGGGGTCCTTATATCTCTGGCTAGCACAGATACGCAGTATTTT.

The DNA of the CDR3 is TGCAGCGCCTACCGGGACAGCCAAAACATTCAGTACTTC. Amino acid sequence: CSAYRDSQNIQYF. The chain employs TRBV29-1 and TRBJ2-4; 7 bases line up with TRBD1. Germline V gives CDR1 SQVTM, CDR2 ANQGSEA. The CDR3 sequence is 13 residues long. V gave up 7 bases and J gave up 5 bases; unmatched junction bases: 8. The variable domain in full, with the rest retrieved from reference TRBV29-1 and TRBJ2-4, is SAVISQKPSRDICQRGTSLTIQCQVDSQVTMMFWYRQQPGQSLTLIATANQGSEATYESGFVIDKFPISRPNLTFSTLTVSNMSPEDSSIYLCSAYRDSQNIQYFGAGTRLSVL.

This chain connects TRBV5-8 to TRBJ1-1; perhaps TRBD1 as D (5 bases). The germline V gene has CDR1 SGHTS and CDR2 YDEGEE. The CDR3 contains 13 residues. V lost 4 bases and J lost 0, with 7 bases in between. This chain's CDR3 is CASSGTVNTEAFF. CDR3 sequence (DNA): TGTGCCAGCAGCGGGACGGTGAACACTGAAGCTTTCTTT.

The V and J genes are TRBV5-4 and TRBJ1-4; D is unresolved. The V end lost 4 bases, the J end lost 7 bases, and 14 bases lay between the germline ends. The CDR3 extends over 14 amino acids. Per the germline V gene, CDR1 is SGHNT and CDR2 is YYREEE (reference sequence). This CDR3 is CASSPAGSGEKLFF. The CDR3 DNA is TGTGCCAGCAGCCCGGCGGGGTCTGGTGAAAAACTGTTTTTT.

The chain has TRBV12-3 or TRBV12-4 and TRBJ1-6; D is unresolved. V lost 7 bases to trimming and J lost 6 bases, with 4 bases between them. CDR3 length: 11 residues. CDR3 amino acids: CASKGNSPLHF. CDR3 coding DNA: TGTGCCAGCAAGGGTAATTCACCCCTCCACTTT.

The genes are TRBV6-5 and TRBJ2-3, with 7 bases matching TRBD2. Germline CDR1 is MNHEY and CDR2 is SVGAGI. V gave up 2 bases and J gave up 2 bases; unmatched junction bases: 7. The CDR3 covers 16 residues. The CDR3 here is CASSYRAGSNTDTQYF. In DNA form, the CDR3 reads TGTGCCAGCAGTTACAGAGCGGGGAGTAACACAGATACGCAGTATTTT.

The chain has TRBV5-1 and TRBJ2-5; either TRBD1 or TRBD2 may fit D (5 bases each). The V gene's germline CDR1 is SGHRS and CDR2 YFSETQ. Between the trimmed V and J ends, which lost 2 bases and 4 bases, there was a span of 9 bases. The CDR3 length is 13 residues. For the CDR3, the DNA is TGCGCCAGCAGCTTCCCTGGGGGAGAGACCCAGTACTTC. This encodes CASSFPGGETQYF.

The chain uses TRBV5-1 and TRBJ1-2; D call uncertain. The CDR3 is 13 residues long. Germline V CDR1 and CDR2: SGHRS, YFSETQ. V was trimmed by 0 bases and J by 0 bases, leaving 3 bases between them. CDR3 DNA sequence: TGCGCCAGCAGCTTGGCAGCTAACTATGGCTACACCTTC. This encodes CASSLAANYGYTF.

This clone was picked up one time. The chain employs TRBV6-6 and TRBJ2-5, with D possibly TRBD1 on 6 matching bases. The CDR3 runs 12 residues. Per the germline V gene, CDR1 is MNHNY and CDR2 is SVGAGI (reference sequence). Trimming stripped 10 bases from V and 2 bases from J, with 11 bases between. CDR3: CATGTRQETQYF. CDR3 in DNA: TGTGCCACCGGGACACGACAAGAGACCCAGTACTTC.